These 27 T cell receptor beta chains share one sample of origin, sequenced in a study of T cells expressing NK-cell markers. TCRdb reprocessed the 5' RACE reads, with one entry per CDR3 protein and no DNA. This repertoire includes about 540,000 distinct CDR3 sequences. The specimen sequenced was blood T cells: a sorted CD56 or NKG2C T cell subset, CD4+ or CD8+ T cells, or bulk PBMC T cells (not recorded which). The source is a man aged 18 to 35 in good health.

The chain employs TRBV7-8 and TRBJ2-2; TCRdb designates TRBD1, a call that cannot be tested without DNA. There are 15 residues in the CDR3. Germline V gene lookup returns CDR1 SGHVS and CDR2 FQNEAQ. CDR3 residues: CASSLAAQGTGELFF. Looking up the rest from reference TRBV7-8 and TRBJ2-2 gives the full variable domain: GAGVSQSPRYKVAKRGQDVALRCDPISGHVSLFWYQQALGQGPEFLTYFQNEAQLDKSGLPSDRFFAERPEGSVSTLKIQRTQQEDSAVYLCASSLAAQGTGELFFGEGSRLTVL.

CDR3: CASRSSTGGFGELFF. The V and J genes are TRBV7-2 and TRBJ2-2; TCRdb picks TRBD1, but there is no DNA to check that call. This CDR3 has 15 amino acids. The germline V gene has CDR1 SGHTA and CDR2 FQGNSA.

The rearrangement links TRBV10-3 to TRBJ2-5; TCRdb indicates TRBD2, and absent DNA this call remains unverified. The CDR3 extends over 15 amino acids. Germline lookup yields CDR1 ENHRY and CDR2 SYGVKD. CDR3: CAIRMGLSGQETQYF.

The CDR3 reads CASWGNPNYGYTF. This chain links TRBV6-1 with TRBJ1-2; absent DNA, TCRdb's TRBD1 call cannot be checked. The CDR3 extends over 13 amino acids. The V gene's germline CDR1 is MNHNS and CDR2 SASEGT.

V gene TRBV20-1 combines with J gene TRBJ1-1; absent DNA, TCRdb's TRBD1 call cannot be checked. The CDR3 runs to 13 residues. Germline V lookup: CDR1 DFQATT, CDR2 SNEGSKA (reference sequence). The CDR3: CSAPDRSNTEAFF.

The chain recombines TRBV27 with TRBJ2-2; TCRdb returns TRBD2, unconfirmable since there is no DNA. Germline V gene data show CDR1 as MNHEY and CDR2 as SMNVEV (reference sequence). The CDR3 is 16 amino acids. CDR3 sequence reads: CASSFGLAGVDGELFF.

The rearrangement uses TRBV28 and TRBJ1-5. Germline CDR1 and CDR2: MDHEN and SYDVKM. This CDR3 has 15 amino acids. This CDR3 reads CASIYRSGNNQPQHF.

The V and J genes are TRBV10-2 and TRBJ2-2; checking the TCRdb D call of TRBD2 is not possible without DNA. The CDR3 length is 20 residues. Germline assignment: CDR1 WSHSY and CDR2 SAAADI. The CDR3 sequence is CASSESPGLAGVKNTGELFF.

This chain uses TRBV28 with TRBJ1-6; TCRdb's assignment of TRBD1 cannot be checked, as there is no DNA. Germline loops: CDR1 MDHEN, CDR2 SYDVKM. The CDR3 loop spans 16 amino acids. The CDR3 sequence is CASRQIRAQGNSPLHF.

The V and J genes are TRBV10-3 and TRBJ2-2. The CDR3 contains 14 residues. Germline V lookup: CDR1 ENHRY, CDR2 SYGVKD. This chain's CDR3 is CAISAGSSTGELFF.

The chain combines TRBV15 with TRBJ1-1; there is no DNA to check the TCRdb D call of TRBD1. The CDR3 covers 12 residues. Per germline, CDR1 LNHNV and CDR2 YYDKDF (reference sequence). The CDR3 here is CATSTWGGKAFF.

CDR3 region: CASSLVGQGYSGNTIYF. The chain employs TRBV5-6 and TRBJ1-3; TCRdb calls TRBD1, which cannot be checked without DNA. The length of the CDR3 is 17 residues. Germline-derived CDR1 and CDR2 are SGHDT and YYEEEE.

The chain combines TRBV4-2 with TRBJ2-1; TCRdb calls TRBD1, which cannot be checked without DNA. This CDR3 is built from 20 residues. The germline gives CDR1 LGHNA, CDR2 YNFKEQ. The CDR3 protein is CASSQDRDSYYLSSYNEQFF.

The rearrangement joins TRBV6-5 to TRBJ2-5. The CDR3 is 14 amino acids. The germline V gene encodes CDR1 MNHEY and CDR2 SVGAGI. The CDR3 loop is CASSYDFYSETQYF.

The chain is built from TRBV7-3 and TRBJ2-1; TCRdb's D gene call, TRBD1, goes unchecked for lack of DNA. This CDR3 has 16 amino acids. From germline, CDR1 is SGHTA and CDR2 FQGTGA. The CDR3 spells CASSLSAQGISNEQFF.

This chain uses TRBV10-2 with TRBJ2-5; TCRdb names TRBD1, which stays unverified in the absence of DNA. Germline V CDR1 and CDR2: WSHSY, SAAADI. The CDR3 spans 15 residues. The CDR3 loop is CASSEPGQPQETQYF.

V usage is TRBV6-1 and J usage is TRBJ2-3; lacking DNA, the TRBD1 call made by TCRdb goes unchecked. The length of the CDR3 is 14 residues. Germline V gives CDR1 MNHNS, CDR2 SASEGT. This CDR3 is CASSLLPGWDTQYF.

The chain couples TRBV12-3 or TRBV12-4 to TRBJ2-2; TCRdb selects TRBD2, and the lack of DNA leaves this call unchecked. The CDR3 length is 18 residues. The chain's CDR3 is CASSLGWALAGLVGELFF.

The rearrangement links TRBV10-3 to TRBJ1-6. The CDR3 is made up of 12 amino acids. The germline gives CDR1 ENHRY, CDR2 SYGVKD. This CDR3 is CAISGENSPLHF.

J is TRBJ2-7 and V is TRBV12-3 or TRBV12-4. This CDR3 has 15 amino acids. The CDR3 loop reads CASSETDTYRYEQYF.

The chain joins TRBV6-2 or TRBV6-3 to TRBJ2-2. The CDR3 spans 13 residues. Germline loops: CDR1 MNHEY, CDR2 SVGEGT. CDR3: CASSYSHAGELFF.

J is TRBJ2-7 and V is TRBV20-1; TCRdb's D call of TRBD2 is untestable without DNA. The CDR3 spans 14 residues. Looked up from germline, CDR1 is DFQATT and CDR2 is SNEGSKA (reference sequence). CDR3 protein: CSAREVGRGYEQYF.

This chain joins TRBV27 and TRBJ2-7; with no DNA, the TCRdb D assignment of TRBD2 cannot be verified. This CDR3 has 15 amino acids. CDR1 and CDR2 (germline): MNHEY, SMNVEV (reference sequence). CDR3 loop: CASSLNGRESYEQYF.

The CDR3 spells CSASGTQGYKVDEQFF. The J gene is TRBJ2-1, the V gene TRBV20-1; TCRdb designates TRBD1, a call that cannot be tested without DNA. The CDR3 covers 16 residues. From germline, CDR1 is DFQATT and CDR2 SNEGSKA (reference sequence).

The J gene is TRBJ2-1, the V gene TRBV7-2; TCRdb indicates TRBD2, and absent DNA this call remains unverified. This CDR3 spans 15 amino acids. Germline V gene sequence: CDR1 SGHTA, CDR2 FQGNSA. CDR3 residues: CASSLDAGGVYEQFF.

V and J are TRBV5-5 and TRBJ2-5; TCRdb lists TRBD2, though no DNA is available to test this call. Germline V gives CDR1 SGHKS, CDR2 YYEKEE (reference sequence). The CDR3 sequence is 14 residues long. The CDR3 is CASSRGGVQETQYF. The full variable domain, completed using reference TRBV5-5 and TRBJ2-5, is DAGVTQSPTHLIKTRGQQVTLRCSPISGHKSVSWYQQVLGQGPQFIFQYYEKEERGRGNFPDRFSARQFPNYSSELNVNALLLGDSALYLCASSRGGVQETQYFGPGTRLLVL.

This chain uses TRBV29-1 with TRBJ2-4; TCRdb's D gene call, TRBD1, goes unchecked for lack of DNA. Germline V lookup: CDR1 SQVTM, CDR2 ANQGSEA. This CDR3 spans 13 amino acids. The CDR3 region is CSVGQGAGNIQYF.